The 16 T cell receptor beta chains given below trace back to one sample, sequenced in a study of Tregs in tolerant kidney transplant recipients. The protocol was immunoSEQ multiplex PCR, while the TCRdb copy is restricted to in-frame clones and leaves out a portion. The repertoire has about 77,000 clones, 95% to 98% of them found once; the top ten carry around 0.6%. Source: CD4+ T cells from blood, taken before the transplant. The receptors shown here come from a human donor who received a combined kidney and bone marrow transplant.

The CDR3 sequence is CASSPDLGGYTF. The CDR3 DNA reads TGTGCCAGCAGCCCAGACTTGGGTGGCTACACCTTC. The J gene is TRBJ1-2, the V gene TRBV7-9; D unclear. The CDR3 loop spans 12 amino acids. CDR1 SEHNR and CDR2 FQNEAQ come from the germline V gene (reference sequence). V shed 5 bases and J shed 7 bases, with 11 bases lying between them.

V and J are TRBV18 and TRBJ2-2; TRBD1 might be the D (5 bases). The CDR3 consists of 14 residues. V lost 5 bases and J lost 1, with 8 bases in between. From germline, CDR1 is KGHSH and CDR2 LQKENI. CDR3 region: CASSIQGNTGELFF. DNA of the CDR3: TGTGCCAGCTCAATCCAGGGGAACACCGGGGAGCTGTTTTTT. The full variable domain, with the rest looked up from reference TRBV18 and TRBJ2-2, is NAGVMQNPRHLVRRRGQEARLRCSPMKGHSHVYWYRQLPEEGLKFMVYLQKENIIDESGMPKERFSAEFPKEGPSILRIQQVVRGDSAAYFCASSIQGNTGELFFGEGSRLTVL.

The J gene is TRBJ2-1, the V gene TRBV6-6, with 7 bases fitting TRBD1. The CDR3 consists of 14 residues. CDR1 and CDR2 from the germline V gene are MNHNY and SVGAGI (reference sequence). V shed 2 bases, J shed 8 bases, and the junction held 6 bases outside the gene matches. For the CDR3, the DNA is TGTGCCAGCAGTTACCGAGAGGGGGCAGATGAGCAGTTCTTC. It specifies CASSYREGADEQFF.

V is TRBV19 and J is TRBJ1-4; possibly TRBD1 for D (6 bases). Germline V gene sequence: CDR1 LNHDA, CDR2 SQIVND (reference sequence). This CDR3 has 16 amino acids. V lost 7 bases to trimming and J lost 4 bases, with 19 bases between them. CDR3 region: CASNPLIGGGNEKLFF. As DNA, the CDR3 is TGTGCCAGTAACCCACTAATAGGGGGGGGTAATGAAAAACTGTTTTTT.

With respect to this clone: Its ends do not fully match the called genes, so a read error is possible. The chain has TRBV7-2 and TRBJ2-7, with TRBD2 matching over 11 bases. The CDR3 loop spans 13 amino acids. Germline CDR1 is SGHTA and CDR2 is FQGNSA. The DNA of the CDR3 is TGTGCCAGCAGCTCGTCGGGACTAGCGGAATTCGCCTTC. Translating it yields CASSSSGLAEFAF.

As concerns this clone: An end of the junction does not agree with germline; a read error may underlie this. The J gene is TRBJ2-7, the V gene TRBV5-1; TRBD1 might be the D (5 bases). The CDR3 contains 15 residues. Looked up from germline, CDR1 is SGHRS and CDR2 is YFSETQ. The CDR3 nucleotides are TGCGCCAGCCGCTTACTATACAGGAACTCCTACGAGCAGTACTTC. This encodes CASRLLYRNSYEQYF.

The chain links TRBV7-9 to TRBJ1-5; D possibly corresponds to TRBD1 (5 bases). Looked up from germline, CDR1 is SEHNR and CDR2 is FQNEAQ (reference sequence). This CDR3 region has 14 residues. V lost 3 bases, J lost 5 bases, and 11 bases lay in between. In DNA form, the CDR3 reads TGTGCCAGCAGCTTCGGCAGCAGGGATCAGCCCCAGCATTTT. This gives the protein CASSFGSRDQPQHF.

The chain joins TRBV27 to TRBJ1-1; TRBD1 aligns across 9 bases. J was trimmed by 0 bases and V by 10 bases; bases with no gene match: 3. This CDR3 has 13 residues. Germline loops: CDR1 MNHEY, CDR2 SMNVEV (reference sequence). Written as DNA, the CDR3 is TGTGCCACCGGACAGGGGATGAACACTGAAGCTTTCTTT. It encodes CATGQGMNTEAFF.

This chain joins TRBV7-3 and TRBJ2-6; D might be TRBD1 (7 bases). The CDR3 sequence is 18 residues long. V dropped 0 bases and J dropped 3 bases, with 15 bases sitting between them. Looked up from germline, CDR1 is SGHTA and CDR2 is FQGTGA. CDR3 nucleotides: TGTGCCAGCAGCTTAACGTCAGGAGGGGGCAGTGGGGCCAACGTCCTGACTTTC. Translating gives CASSLTSGGGSGANVLTF. Supplemented by reference TRBV7-3 and TRBJ2-6, the full variable domain reads GAGVSQTPSNKVTEKGKYVELRCDPISGHTALYWYRQSLGQGPEFLIYFQGTGAADDSGLPNDRFFAVRPEGSVSTLKIQRTERGDSAVYLCASSLTSGGGSGANVLTFGAGSRLTVL.

This chain connects TRBV7-9 to TRBJ2-5, with 9 bases aligning to TRBD1. CDR1 and CDR2 (germline): SEHNR, FQNEAQ (reference sequence). The trim removed 5 bases at V and 4 bases at J, leaving 5 bases unmatched. This CDR3 region has 14 residues. CDR3 sequence (DNA): TGTGCCAGCAGCCAGGACAGGGGCGCAGAGACCCAGTACTTC. Amino acids: CASSQDRGAETQYF.

The chain employs TRBV7-9 and TRBJ2-7, with 7 bases lining up with TRBD2. Germline CDR1 SEHNR, CDR2 FQNEAQ (reference sequence). The CDR3 spans 15 residues. With V trimmed by 5 bases and J by 0 bases, 7 bases remained unmatched. CDR3 protein: CASSTPWTSSYEQYF. DNA for the CDR3: TGTGCCAGCAGCACCCCTTGGACTAGCTCCTACGAGCAGTACTTC.

The chain employs TRBV9 and TRBJ2-3; 7 bases fit TRBD2. The CDR3 sequence is 13 residues long. J was trimmed by 8 bases and V by 3 bases; bases with no gene match: 6. Germline CDR1 and CDR2: SGDLS and YYNGEE. The CDR3 nucleotides are TGTGCCAGCAGCGGGGGGGGGATAGGTACGCAGTATTTT. Encoded protein: CASSGGGIGTQYF.

The rearrangement links TRBV7-3 to TRBJ2-3; 10 bases map to TRBD1. CDR1 is SGHTA, CDR2 FQGTGA, per germline. This CDR3 region has 15 residues. V lost 5 bases and J lost 5; bases outside the gene matches: 7. CDR3 sequence reads: CASSTDRGRRDTQYF. Here the CDR3 DNA reads TGTGCCAGCAGCACAGACAGGGGGCGCAGAGATACGCAGTATTTT.

V and J are TRBV18 and TRBJ2-2, with no clear D. CDR3 size: 14 residues. Germline CDR1 reads KGHSH; CDR2 reads LQKENI. Trimming removed 4 bases from V and 2 bases from J, with 8 bases in between. CDR3 nucleotides: TGTGCCAGCTCACTTAGCCTCAACACCGGGGAGCTGTTTTTT. It translates to CASSLSLNTGELFF.

The rearrangement uses TRBV2 and TRBJ2-2, with D unresolved. Germline V gene sequence: CDR1 SNHLY, CDR2 FYNNEI. The V end was cut by 4 bases, the J end by 4 bases, with 7 bases between. The CDR3 is 13 amino acids. The CDR3 reads CASSGMATGELFF. Written as DNA, the CDR3 is TGTGCCAGCAGTGGTATGGCCACCGGGGAGCTGTTTTTT.

The chain carries TRBV14 and TRBJ2-7, with D maybe TRBD1 (6 bases). Trimming removed 4 bases at V and 0 bases at J, with 13 bases between. This CDR3 has 15 residues. Germline CDR1 and CDR2: SGHDN and FVKESK. CDR3 DNA sequence: TGTGCCAGCAGCCCTGGACAGAGGTTCTCCTACGAGCAGTACTTC. This codes for CASSPGQRFSYEQYF.